One T cell receptor (beta chain) is described in this entry. Its specificity is not known. Trimming left V 4 bases short and J 0 bases short, with 16 bases between. The CDR3 loop spans 16 amino acids. Germline V gene sequence: CDR1 SGHRS, CDR2 YFSETQ. The data were obtained in a study of CD8 T cells in ankylosing spondylitis. The study's findings and limits: Typical of ankylosing spondylitis blood, it appeared, was a TCR beta motif of roughly eight highly homologous variants.

TCRdb used MiXCR to reprocess the 5' RACE reads, holding one entry per CDR3 protein. The sample gives some 700,000 distinct CDR3 sequences, over 15% of which show up once; about 19% is in the top ten. This clonotype originated in a male donor with ankylosing spondylitis. The source material was blood, either unsorted or a sorted T cell fraction (not recorded which). The genes are TRBV5-1 and TRBJ1-2; no reliable D call. The CDR3 loop is CASSPLPGSPNYGYTF. The DNA of the CDR3 is TGCGCCAGCAGCCCACTCCCCGGGTCCCCTAACTATGGCTACACCTTC.